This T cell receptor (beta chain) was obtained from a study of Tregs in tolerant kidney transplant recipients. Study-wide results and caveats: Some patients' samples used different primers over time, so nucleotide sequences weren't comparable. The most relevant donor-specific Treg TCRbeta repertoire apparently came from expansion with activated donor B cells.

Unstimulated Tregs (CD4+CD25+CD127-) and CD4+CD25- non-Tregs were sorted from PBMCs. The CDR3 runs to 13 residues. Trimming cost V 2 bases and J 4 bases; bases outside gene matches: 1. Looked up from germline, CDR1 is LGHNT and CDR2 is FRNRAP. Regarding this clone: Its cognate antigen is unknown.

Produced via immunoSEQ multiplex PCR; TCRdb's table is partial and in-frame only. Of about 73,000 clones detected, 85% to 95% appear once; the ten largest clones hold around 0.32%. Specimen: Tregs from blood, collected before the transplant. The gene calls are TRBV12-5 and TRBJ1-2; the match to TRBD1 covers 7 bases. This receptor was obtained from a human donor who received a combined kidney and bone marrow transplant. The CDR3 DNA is TGTGCTAGTGGTTTGACAGGGGTCTATGGCTACACCTTC. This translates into CASGLTGVYGYTF.